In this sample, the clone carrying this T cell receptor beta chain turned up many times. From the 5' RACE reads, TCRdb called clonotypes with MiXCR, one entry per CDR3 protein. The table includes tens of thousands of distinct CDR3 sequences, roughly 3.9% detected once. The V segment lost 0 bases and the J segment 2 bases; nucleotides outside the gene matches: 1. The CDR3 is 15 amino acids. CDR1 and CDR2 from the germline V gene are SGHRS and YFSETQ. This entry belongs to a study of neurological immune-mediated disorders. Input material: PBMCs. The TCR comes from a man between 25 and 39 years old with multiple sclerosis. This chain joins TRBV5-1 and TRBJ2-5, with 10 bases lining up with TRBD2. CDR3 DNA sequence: TGCGCCAGCAGCTTGGAAGCGGGGGGGCAAGAGACCCAGTACTTC. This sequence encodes CASSLEAGGQETQYF.